This T cell receptor (beta chain) appears in the sequencing data of a study of control samples from healthy donors and cancer patients. The trim removed 4 bases at V and 3 bases at J, leaving 4 bases unmatched. Germline V gene data show CDR1 as LGHNA and CDR2 as YSLEER. CDR3 size: 15 residues. Data came from immunoSEQ multiplex PCR; TCRdb stores just in-frame clones and leaves some out. The data contain tens of thousands of clones, roughly 83% of them singletons. The V gene is TRBV4-3, the J gene TRBJ2-7, with 12 bases lining up with TRBD1. Sample: blood. The sequence was obtained from a man aged 55 to 69 in good health. For the CDR3, the DNA is TGCGCCAGCAGCCCAGGGGACAGGGGGCTCTACGAGCAGTACTTC. Protein sequence: CASSPGDRGLYEQYF.